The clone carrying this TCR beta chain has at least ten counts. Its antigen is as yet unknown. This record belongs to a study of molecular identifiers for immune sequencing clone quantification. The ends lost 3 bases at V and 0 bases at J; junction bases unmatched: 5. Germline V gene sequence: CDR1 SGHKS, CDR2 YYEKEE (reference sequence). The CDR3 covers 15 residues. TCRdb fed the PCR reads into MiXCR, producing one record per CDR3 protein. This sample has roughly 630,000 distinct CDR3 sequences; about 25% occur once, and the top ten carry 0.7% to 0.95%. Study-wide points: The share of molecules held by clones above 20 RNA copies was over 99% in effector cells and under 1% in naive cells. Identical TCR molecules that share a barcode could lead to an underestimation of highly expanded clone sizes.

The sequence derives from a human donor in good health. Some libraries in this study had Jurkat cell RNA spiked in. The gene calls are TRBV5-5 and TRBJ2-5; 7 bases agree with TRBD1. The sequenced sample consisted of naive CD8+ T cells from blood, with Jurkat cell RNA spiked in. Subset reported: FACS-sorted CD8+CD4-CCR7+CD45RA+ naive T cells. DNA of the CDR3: TGTGCCAGCAGCTGGCCCGGGACAGACCAAGAGACCCAGTACTTC. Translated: CASSWPGTDQETQYF.